A selection of T cell receptor beta chains follows, all from one sample in a study of T cell repertoires in cytomegalovirus infection. MiXCR was run by TCRdb on the reads, yielding one entry per CDR3 protein. The table shows hundreds of thousands of distinct CDR3 sequences, with approximately 32% occurring only once. For these receptors, no antigen is known. The sample here was cultured CD8+ T cells from PBMCs, taken from culture after CMV antigen stimulation. Receptors were obtained from a human donor in good health (CMV status not recorded). Some clones in this sample may be carry-over from other donors' samples. The CDR3 runs from the conserved cysteine through the conserved F or W. The D gene is left open where the match is weak. For some rows the clone size is stated as once, few or many, or as a class when expanded; others skip it.

d_call j_call v_call clone_size cdr3_aa cdr3_nt
TRBD2 TRBJ2-3 TRBV10-3 . CAISESIYLADTDTQYF TGTGCCATCAGTGAGTCGATTTATCTAGCGGACACAGATACGCAGTATTTT
. TRBJ1-1 TRBV28 few CASSLEGKSTEAFF TGTGCCAGCAGTCTGGAGGGGAAGAGCACTGAAGCTTTCTTT
. TRBJ1-1 TRBV15 once CATSREFQVLGMNTEAFF TGTGCCACCAGCAGAGAATTCCAGGTCCTAGGCATGAACACTGAAGCTTTCTTT
. TRBJ1-5 TRBV6-6 . CASSSSSKGGNQPQHF TGTGCCAGCAGTTCATCATCTAAGGGCGGCAATCAGCCCCAGCATTTT
. TRBJ2-7 TRBV7-9 many CASSLSRYEQYF TGTGCCAGCAGCTTATCGCGCTACGAGCAGTACTTC
. TRBJ1-2 TRBV7-4 . CASSSQGQSPGYTF TGTGCCAGCAGCTCCCAAGGACAGTCGCCCGGCTACACCTTC
TRBD2 TRBJ2-3 TRBV20-1 . CSARDRSSGDTQYF TGCAGTGCTAGAGATCGGTCTAGCGGAGATACGCAGTATTTT
. TRBJ2-1 TRBV19 few CASTPPATRNYNEQFF TGTGCCAGTACCCCCCCGGCAACTAGGAACTACAATGAGCAGTTCTTC
TRBD1 TRBJ1-2 TRBV7-8 many CASSLGGTGIYGYTF TGTGCCAGCAGCTTAGGCGGGACAGGCATCTATGGCTACACCTTC
TRBD2 TRBJ2-2 TRBV19 few CASSILAGNTGELFF TGTGCCAGTAGTATACTAGCGGGCAACACCGGGGAGCTGTTTTTT
. TRBJ1-1 TRBV10-2 once CASSDMGYTEAFF TGCGCCAGCAGTGATATGGGGTACACTGAAGCTTTCTTT
TRBD2 TRBJ2-1 TRBV12-3/TRBV12-4 . CASSLTSGGKNEQFF TGTGCCAGCAGTTTGACTAGCGGGGGAAAGAATGAGCAGTTCTTC
TRBD1 TRBJ2-1 TRBV6-1 many CAIHQDRGLTYNEQFF TGTGCCATCCATCAGGACAGGGGGCTGACCTACAATGAGCAGTTCTTC
. TRBJ1-1 TRBV5-1 . CASSLVGVSEAFF TGCGCCAGCAGCTTGGTTGGTGTGTCTGAAGCTTTCTTT
. TRBJ2-5 TRBV7-3 few CASSSETQETQYF TGTGCCAGCAGCAGCGAGACTCAAGAGACCCAGTACTTC
. TRBJ2-7 TRBV7-2 few CASSLELHRSYEQYF TGTGCCAGCAGCTTAGAGCTTCATAGGTCCTACGAGCAGTACTTC
TRBD1 TRBJ2-3 TRBV7-9 many CASSSDPGQGIWPNTDTQYF TGTGCCAGCAGCTCCGATCCGGGACAGGGAATTTGGCCCAACACAGATACGCAGTATTTT
. TRBJ2-1 TRBV20-1 . CSASLPEQFF TGCAGTGCTAGTCTACCTGAGCAGTTCTTC
. TRBJ2-1 TRBV4-1 . CASSLSPSGNEQFF TGCGCCAGCAGCCTAAGCCCCTCGGGCAATGAGCAGTTCTTC
. TRBJ2-1 TRBV6-5 . CASSFSNPLASSYNEQFF TGTGCCAGCAGTTTCTCGAATCCCCTAGCGAGCTCCTACAATGAGCAGTTCTTC
TRBD1 TRBJ1-2 TRBV27 . CASSSFSGQANYGYTF TGTGCCAGCAGTTCCTTCTCCGGACAGGCCAACTATGGCTACACCTTC
. TRBJ1-1 TRBV6-1 few CASSSTILRRALTNTEAFF TGTGCCAGCAGCTCCACTATATTACGCAGGGCCCTTACGAACACTGAAGCTTTCTTT
. TRBJ2-7 TRBV7-8 few CASSNRPRTAIYEQYF TGTGCCAGCAGCAACAGACCCAGGACAGCTATATACGAGCAGTACTTC
. TRBJ1-2 TRBV10-3 once CAIGESLRGPASGYTF TGTGCCATCGGTGAGTCGTTAAGAGGGCCGGCGAGTGGCTACACCTTC
. TRBJ2-1 TRBV24-1 . CATSDFRTANNEQFF TGTGCCACCAGTGATTTCCGGACAGCTAACAATGAGCAGTTCTTC
. TRBJ2-5 TRBV24-1 . CATSDISGLRETQYF TGTGCCACCAGTGATATATCGGGTCTTCGGGAGACCCAGTACTTC
TRBD1 TRBJ1-1 TRBV7-9 few CASSGGDRANTEAFF TGTGCCAGCAGCGGGGGGGACAGGGCCAACACTGAAGCTTTCTTT
TRBD1 TRBJ1-2 TRBV7-8 few CASSFGQVPFYGYTF TGTGCCAGCAGCTTTGGACAGGTTCCTTTTTATGGCTACACCTTC